The sequence of this T cell receptor beta chain was determined in a study of identical twins. Each CDR3 protein gets one entry after TCRdb re-called the 5' RACE reads with MiXCR. There are roughly 230,000 distinct CDR3 sequences in the sample; approximately 8.6% occur only once, and 3% lies in the top ten. CDR1 is MNHEY, CDR2 SVGAGI, per germline. After removal of 2 bases from V and 6 bases from J, the junction contained 11 bases not matched to a gene. CDR3 length equals 16 residues. These data were likewise used in another study, on yellow fever vaccine responses in identical twins.

Sequenced sample: CD8+ T cells sorted from blood. This sequence joins TRBV6-5 and TRBJ2-7; TRBD1 matches 9 bases. This receptor was identified in a woman between 18 and 29 years old in good health. CDR3 sequence reads: CASSYQPGQGLTEQYF. For the CDR3, the DNA is TGTGCCAGCAGTTACCAGCCGGGACAGGGCCTCACCGAGCAGTACTTC.